The present T cell receptor beta chain was sequenced within a study of cytomegalovirus exposure and HLA in healthy donors. Regarding the study as a whole: When a later analysis compared HLA-associated TCR beta chains with equally common others, the HLA-associated chains turned out to be more clonally expanded and to have lower generation probabilities.

13 Jbeta primers and 60 Vbeta primers were used for the PCR. Here immunoSEQ multiplex PCR was the method, and the copy in TCRdb shows in-frame clones only, minus some. In the table there are 75,000 to 95,000 clones, about three fifths of which are singletons. In regard to this clone: Its antigen is still unknown.

There are 13 residues in the CDR3. Germline CDR1 SQVTM, CDR2 ANQGSEA. Trimming took off 5 bases at V and 4 bases at J, with 14 bases between the two ends. The material sequenced was PBMCs. This sequence joins TRBV29-1 and TRBJ1-2; the D gene is possibly TRBD1 (5 bases). The clonotype was recovered from a man aged 25 to 40 in good health and CMV-seronegative. The CDR3 DNA reads TGCAGCGTTATGACAGAATCCCTCTATGGCTACACCTTC. Translating it yields CSVMTESLYGYTF.